The 12 T cell receptor beta chains in this list originate from one sample, sequenced in a study of blood T cell repertoires in COVID-19 (dated by TCRdb to the early 2020s). Library prep was done by the immunoSEQ multiplex PCR assay. TCRdb obtained this table from immuneACCESS and retained in-frame rearrangements with V and J assigned. These tables miss some clones; where compared with another copy, unresolved V genes account for less than half of the shortfall, and the remainder is unexplained. This sample comprises approximately 280,000 clones, 75% to 90% of them detected only once. The biggest ten clones account for approximately 10% of the sample. The sequenced sample consisted of peripheral blood. These receptors were collected from a woman between 70 and 85 years old with acute or convalescent COVID-19.

The chain links TRBV5-1 to TRBJ1-2, with D perhaps TRBD1 (5 bases). With 2 bases removed from V and 2 bases from J, the gap between germline ends came to 10 bases. Germline V gene lookup returns CDR1 SGHRS and CDR2 YFSETQ. The CDR3 sequence is 14 residues long. CDR3 bases: TGCGCCAGCAGCTTCCGGGGGGAAAACTATGGCTACACCTTC. Its translation is CASSFRGENYGYTF.

The rearrangement links TRBV5-1 to TRBJ2-3; D is possibly TRBD2 (5 bases). The V gene lost 2 bases and the J gene lost 2 bases, with 6 bases spanning the gap. Germline values: CDR1 SGHRS, CDR2 YFSETQ. The CDR3 loop spans 13 amino acids. CDR3: CASSFGVTDTQYF. The CDR3 DNA reads TGCGCCAGCAGCTTCGGGGTCACAGATACGCAGTATTTT.

The table lists this clone with a count of one. The J gene is TRBJ1-1, the V gene TRBV5-6; 7 bases align to TRBD1. V was clipped by 4 bases and J by 1 base; unmatched bases: 16. Germline values: CDR1 SGHDT, CDR2 YYEEEE. There are 18 residues in the CDR3. The CDR3 DNA reads as TGTGCCAGCAGCCCACGACAGGGAATGGTAGGGGGGAACACTGAAGCTTTCTTT. Translation gives CASSPRQGMVGGNTEAFF.

This clone showed up just a few times. The chain has TRBV2 and TRBJ1-1; no clear D gene. The germline CDR1 and CDR2 sequences are SNHLY and FYNNEI. This CDR3 contains 13 residues. V was clipped by 2 bases and J by 3 bases, with 7 bases between them. CDR3 coding DNA: TGTGCCAGCAGTGAATGGAGCTACACTGAAGCTTTCTTT. It codes for CASSEWSYTEAFF.

The rearrangement joins TRBV6-5 to TRBJ2-1; TRBD2 agrees at 13 bases. Germline V gene lookup returns CDR1 MNHEY and CDR2 SVGAGI. This CDR3 is built from 14 residues. Trimming at V came to 8 bases and at J to 8 bases, leaving 6 bases not matched to a gene. The chain's CDR3 is CASRTSGGADEQFF. The CDR3 bases are TGTGCCAGCCGCACTAGCGGGGGGGCGGATGAGCAGTTCTTC.

The rearrangement links TRBV5-1 to TRBJ2-2; 8 bases align to TRBD1. The CDR3 totals 14 residues. Germline values: CDR1 SGHRS, CDR2 YFSETQ. The trim removed 4 bases at V and 7 bases at J, leaving 6 bases unmatched. In DNA form, the CDR3 reads TGCGCCAGCAGCCCGGACAGGGCTAGCGGGGAGCTGTTTTTT. It translates to CASSPDRASGELFF.

This chain joins TRBV19 and TRBJ1-1; 7 bases fit TRBD1. Unmatched junction bases numbered 5, after V lost 3 bases and J lost 1 base. The length of the CDR3 is 15 residues. The germline V gene has CDR1 LNHDA and CDR2 SQIVND (reference sequence). The CDR3 here is CASSMGRGANTEAFF. The CDR3 nucleotides read TGTGCCAGTAGTATGGGCAGGGGGGCGAACACTGAAGCTTTCTTT.

The genes are TRBV5-4 and TRBJ1-5, with TRBD1 matching 9 bases. The CDR3 length is 14 residues. V dropped 4 bases and J dropped 7; count of bases not matched to a gene: 6. Per the germline V gene, CDR1 is SGHNT and CDR2 is YYREEE (reference sequence). CDR3 amino acids: CASSPGTGWQPQHF. The DNA for the CDR3 is TGTGCCAGCAGCCCCGGGACAGGGTGGCAGCCCCAGCATTTT.

The chain employs TRBV12-3 or TRBV12-4 and TRBJ1-1; D is possibly TRBD1 (5 bases). CDR3 length equals 13 residues. V lost 3 bases and J 11 bases, leaving 16 bases between the germline ends. CDR3 coding DNA: TGTGCCAGCAGTTTCGAATCAAGGGGTGGGGCTTTCTTT. Its translation: CASSFESRGGAFF.

The rearrangement uses TRBV15 and TRBJ2-1, with 8 positions matching TRBD2. CDR1 LNHNV and CDR2 YYDKDF come from the germline V gene (reference sequence). CDR3 length equals 15 residues. V gave up 3 bases and J gave up 4 bases; unmatched junction bases: 5. The CDR3 sequence: CATSRRGGFYNEQFF. The CDR3 DNA reads as TGTGCCACCAGCAGGCGCGGGGGGTTTTACAATGAGCAGTTCTTC.

The chain has TRBV19 and TRBJ2-7; D remains unclear. The CDR3 totals 13 residues. Germline CDR1 LNHDA, CDR2 SQIVND (reference sequence). Trimming took 6 bases from V and 3 from J, leaving 12 bases between them. CDR3: CASRHNEDYEQYF. CDR3 nucleotides: TGTGCCAGTAGACACAACGAGGACTACGAGCAGTACTTC.

CDR3 nucleotides: TGTGCCAGCTCACCGGCTAACGAGGGGACCCAGTACTTC. It encodes CASSPANEGTQYF. The chain couples TRBV18 to TRBJ2-5; perhaps TRBD2 as D (5 bases). V shed 3 bases and J shed 7 bases, with 12 bases lying between them. The V gene's germline CDR1 is KGHSH and CDR2 LQKENI. The CDR3 runs 13 residues. The full variable domain, its missing parts supplied by reference TRBV18 and TRBJ2-5, is NAGVMQNPRHLVRRRGQEARLRCSPMKGHSHVYWYRQLPEEGLKFMVYLQKENIIDESGMPKERFSAEFPKEGPSILRIQQVVRGDSAAYFCASSPANEGTQYFGPGTRLLVL.